The clone carrying this TCR beta chain was detected a few times. The record originates from a study of blood T cell repertoires in COVID-19. Turning to the study itself: Acute and convalescent COVID-19 specimens originated in the United States, Italy and Spain. PBMCs, B-cell-depleted T cells, or T cells were the source of the cDNA or gDNA that made up the material.

CDR3 length equals 14 residues. Germline V gives CDR1 PRHDT, CDR2 FYEKMQ (reference sequence). The ends were cut back, 1 base at V and 7 bases at J, with 13 bases in the middle. TCRdb's copy holds only in-frame clones and misses some; the assay was immunoSEQ multiplex PCR. The sample lists fewer than 200,000 clones, around 84% occurring once. In terms of age and location, participants ranged from about 18 to 100 years and lived in about two dozen US areas. Symptom resolution, clearance, or two negative PCRs marked donors in Cohort 3 as recovered. The source material was PBMCs or T cells enriched from blood (not recorded which). This sequence was found in a man aged 50-59 years who had recovered from COVID-19. The rearrangement uses TRBV13 and TRBJ1-2; D possibly corresponds to TRBD1 (5 bases). CDR3 nucleotide sequence: TGTGCCAGCAGCTTAGAAGGGGCCGGGGGTGGCTACACCTTC. Protein sequence: CASSLEGAGGGYTF.